The 13 T cell receptor beta chains in this list originate from one sample, sequenced in a study of shared clonotypes between healthy human individuals. Sequencing was performed with immunoSEQ multiplex PCR; in TCRdb, only in-frame clones are kept and a portion is missing. The sample yields 2,500,000 or so clones, roughly 90% seen once. Sequences were obtained from naive CD4+ T cells from PBMCs. Documented subset: CD45RA+ positively selected. Receptors originate from a man aged 18 to 30 in good health. Some clones in this sample may be carry-over from other donors' samples.

The chain carries TRBV7-2 and TRBJ2-3, with 13 bases aligning to TRBD2. Trimming removed 5 bases from V and 5 bases from J; junction bases left unmatched: 7. Per germline, CDR1 SGHTA and CDR2 FQGNSA. The CDR3 runs 16 residues. The CDR3 sequence is CASSTGLAGVVDTQYF. CDR3 in DNA: TGTGCCAGCAGCACAGGACTAGCGGGAGTTGTAGATACGCAGTATTTT.

The chain uses TRBV28 and TRBJ2-1, with 11 bases matching TRBD2. With 4 bases clipped from V and 0 bases from J, the junction kept 2 bases outside the gene matches. The CDR3 runs 16 residues. Germline CDR1 reads MDHEN; CDR2 reads SYDVKM. CDR3: CASSSGLADSYNEQFF. CDR3 DNA sequence: TGTGCCAGCAGTTCGGGACTAGCGGACTCCTACAATGAGCAGTTCTTC.

The V gene is TRBV9, the J gene TRBJ2-3, with D perhaps matching TRBD1 (5 bases). Trimming removed 5 bases from V and 2 bases from J, with 15 bases in between. The CDR3 length is 15 residues. Germline values: CDR1 SGDLS, CDR2 YYNGEE. CDR3 protein: CASSRVGLPTDTQYF. DNA for the CDR3: TGTGCCAGCAGTCGAGTGGGGCTTCCCACAGATACGCAGTATTTT.

The genes are TRBV30 and TRBJ2-5; 8 positions match TRBD1. This CDR3 comprises 15 residues. The V segment lost 0 bases and the J segment 4 bases; nucleotides outside the gene matches: 7. CDR1 is GTSNPN and CDR2 is SVGIG in the germline V gene (reference sequence). In DNA, the CDR3 is TGTGCCTGGAGTGTAGGACAGGGAGTGGTAGAGACCCAGTACTTC. Protein sequence: CAWSVGQGVVETQYF. The variable domain in full, completed from reference TRBV30 and TRBJ2-5, reads SQTIHQWPATLVQPVGSPLSLECTVEGTSNPNLYWYRQAAGRGLQLLFYSVGIGQISSEVPQNLSASRPQDRQFILSSKKLLLSDSGFYLCAWSVGQGVVETQYFGPGTRLLVL.

CDR3 amino acids: CASSLSRGGNQPQHF. The CDR3, as DNA: TGTGCCAGCAGTTTGTCAAGGGGGGGCAATCAGCCCCAGCATTTT. The J gene is TRBJ1-5, the V gene TRBV27, with D possibly TRBD1 on 6 matching bases. V shed 3 bases and J shed 2 bases, with 11 bases lying between them. The germline CDR1 and CDR2 sequences are MNHEY and SMNVEV (reference sequence). There are 15 residues in the CDR3.

The genes are TRBV19 and TRBJ2-1, with D possibly matching TRBD2 (5 bases). Germline V gene lookup returns CDR1 LNHDA and CDR2 SQIVND (reference sequence). The CDR3 runs to 14 residues. Between the trimmed V and J ends, which lost 0 bases and 6 bases, there was a span of 9 bases. The DNA for the CDR3 is TGTGCCAGTAGTATAGATCTGAGGGCCAATGAGCAGTTCTTC. Its protein is CASSIDLRANEQFF.

V and J are TRBV5-1 and TRBJ2-5, with D tentatively TRBD1 (5 bases). Trimming shortened V by 4 bases and J by 1 base, and 8 bases separated the two germline ends. The CDR3 is 13 amino acids. Germline CDR1 and CDR2: SGHRS and YFSETQ. The CDR3 loop is CASSGASQETQYF. In DNA form, the CDR3 reads TGCGCCAGCAGCGGGGCCTCCCAAGAGACCCAGTACTTC.

The chain is built from TRBV5-4 and TRBJ1-2; the D gene is possibly TRBD1 (5 bases). Germline V gene data show CDR1 as SGHNT and CDR2 as YYREEE (reference sequence). The CDR3 contains 14 residues. V lost 0 bases and J 2 bases, leaving 8 bases between the germline ends. CDR3 amino acids: CASSLASGNYGYTF. The CDR3 nucleotides read TGTGCCAGCAGCTTGGCCTCAGGGAACTATGGCTACACCTTC.

The V call is TRBV7-7, the J call TRBJ2-1; D gene unclear. CDR1 SSHAT and CDR2 FNYEAQ come from the germline V gene (reference sequence). The CDR3 spans 13 residues. Deletions cut 2 bases from V and 6 bases from J, with 8 bases between. The CDR3 protein is CASSLYWGNEQFF. The CDR3 coding sequence is TGTGCCAGCAGCTTATACTGGGGCAATGAGCAGTTCTTC.

This sequence joins TRBV2 and TRBJ2-3; D may correspond to TRBD1 or TRBD2 (5 bases each). Germline V gene sequence: CDR1 SNHLY, CDR2 FYNNEI. The V gene lost 6 bases and the J gene lost 5 bases, with 21 bases spanning the gap. The CDR3 covers 16 residues. CDR3 nucleotide sequence: TGTGCCAGCAGCCCACTCCGGGGACCCCGCATAGATACGCAGTATTTT. Its translation is CASSPLRGPRIDTQYF.

The chain has TRBV28 and TRBJ2-3, with TRBD2 matching 11 bases. V lost 3 bases to trimming and J lost 3 bases; unmatched junction nucleotides: 8. Looked up from germline, CDR1 is MDHEN and CDR2 is SYDVKM. CDR3 length: 17 amino acids. The DNA for the CDR3 is TGTGCCAGCAGTTTTCTAGCGGGAGGTGGGAAAACAGATACGCAGTATTTT. As protein: CASSFLAGGGKTDTQYF. The whole variable domain, remainder taken from reference TRBV28 and TRBJ2-3, is DVKVTQSSRYLVKRTGEKVFLECVQDMDHENMFWYRQDPGLGLRLIYFSYDVKMKEKGDIPEGYSVSREKKERFSLILESASTNQTSMYLCASSFLAGGGKTDTQYFGPGTRLTVL.

This clone was counted a single time. The chain uses TRBV28 and TRBJ1-1; D perhaps matches TRBD1 (5 bases). This CDR3 comprises 13 residues. V shed 2 bases and J shed 7 bases, with 11 bases lying between them. In germline, CDR1 is MDHEN, CDR2 SYDVKM. The CDR3 reads CASSLLGRGEAFF. CDR3 nucleotide sequence: TGTGCCAGCAGTTTACTTGGTAGGGGTGAAGCTTTCTTT.

This chain joins TRBV7-9 and TRBJ1-2; D possibly corresponds to TRBD1 (6 bases). The CDR3 runs to 17 residues. Germline assignment: CDR1 SEHNR and CDR2 FQNEAQ (reference sequence). The germline V and J ends were trimmed by 5 bases and 4 bases, with 23 bases remaining between them. Here the CDR3 DNA reads TGTGCCAGCAGCGGCCGCTCGAACAGGGAACCCATCTATGGCTACACCTTC. This codes for CASSGRSNREPIYGYTF.